This T cell receptor beta chain originates from a study of blood T cell repertoires in COVID-19. Repertoires were generated with immunoSEQ multiplex PCR, while TCRdb's copy carries only in-frame clones and drops some. The sample includes roughly 250,000 clones, 65% to 85% of them seen just once. Germline V CDR1 and CDR2: SGHRS, YFSETQ. V gave up 3 bases and J gave up 7 bases, with 13 bases separating them. CDR3 length equals 14 residues. V and J are TRBV5-1 and TRBJ1-4, with D maybe TRBD1 (6 bases). Specimen: peripheral blood. This receptor was taken from a woman aged 40 to 49 with active or convalescent COVID-19. As DNA, the CDR3 is TGCGCCAGCAGCTCAGACAGGTCGAGTGAAAAACTGTTTTTT. Protein product: CASSSDRSSEKLFF.